These 12 T cell receptor beta chains came from one sample sequenced in a study of cytomegalovirus exposure and HLA in healthy donors. PCR was performed using 60 Vbeta and 13 Jbeta primers. TCRdb's table, derived via immunoSEQ multiplex PCR, lists solely in-frame clones and lacks some. The table has roughly 120,000 clones, roughly four fifths seen once. Material: PBMCs. All receptors come from a woman aged 55-69 years in good health and CMV-seropositive.

The chain is built from TRBV5-1 and TRBJ1-1; 7 bases are shared with TRBD1. The CDR3 has 18 residues. Per germline, CDR1 SGHRS and CDR2 YFSETQ. V gave up 4 bases and J gave up 1 base; unmatched junction bases: 16. This CDR3 reads CASSLSDRLRIRNTEAFF. In nucleotides, the CDR3 is TGCGCCAGCAGCCTGTCGGACAGGCTACGAATAAGGAACACTGAAGCTTTCTTT.

The CDR3 sequence is CASYPFLGGEQYF. The CDR3 bases are TGTGCCTCATACCCGTTTCTGGGGGGCGAGCAGTACTTC. V gene TRBV27 combines with J gene TRBJ2-7, with a possible D match to TRBD2 (6 bases). V lost 11 bases, J lost 6 bases, and 20 bases lay in between. This CDR3 is 13 amino acids long. Germline V gene data show CDR1 as MNHEY and CDR2 as SMNVEV (reference sequence).

The J gene is TRBJ2-2, the V gene TRBV13; TRBD1 agrees at 7 bases. The germline CDR1 and CDR2 sequences are PRHDT and FYEKMQ (reference sequence). This CDR3 spans 16 amino acids. Germline trimming cut 1 base from V and 2 bases from J; bases unmatched to any gene: 4. CDR3 protein: CASSLAAGGNTGELFF. CDR3 sequence (DNA): TGTGCCAGCAGCTTAGCGGCAGGGGGTAACACCGGGGAGCTGTTTTTT. Together with reference TRBV13 and TRBJ2-2, the CDR3 gives the full variable domain: AAGVIQSPRHLIKEKRETATLKCYPIPRHDTVYWYQQGPGQDPQFLISFYEKMQSDKGSIPDRFSAQQFSDYHSELNMSSLELGDSALYFCASSLAAGGNTGELFFGEGSRLTVL.

This rearrangement joins TRBV2 to TRBJ2-7, with a weak D call TRBD2 (5 bases). Germline-derived CDR1 and CDR2 are SNHLY and FYNNEI. The CDR3 length is 15 residues. Trimming removed 6 bases at V and 3 bases at J, with 18 bases between. The CDR3 loop reads CASRERAATNYEQYF. CDR3 sequence (DNA): TGTGCCAGCAGAGAGCGAGCGGCGACAAACTACGAGCAGTACTTC.

The V and J genes are TRBV5-5 and TRBJ1-5; 8 bases are shared with TRBD1. J was trimmed by 6 bases and V by 5 bases; bases with no gene match: 10. The CDR3 contains 15 residues. Germline V gives CDR1 SGHKS, CDR2 YYEKEE (reference sequence). The CDR3 nucleotides are TGTGCCAGCAGTTACGGACAGGGCGTCGGTCAGCCCCAGCATTTT. Its translation is CASSYGQGVGQPQHF. Filled out from reference TRBV5-5 and TRBJ1-5, the complete variable domain reads DAGVTQSPTHLIKTRGQQVTLRCSPISGHKSVSWYQQVLGQGPQFIFQYYEKEERGRGNFPDRFSARQFPNYSSELNVNALLLGDSALYLCASSYGQGVGQPQHFGDGTRLSIL.

The rearrangement links TRBV6-1 to TRBJ1-2; 7 nucleotides line up with TRBD1. Germline CDR1 reads MNHNS; CDR2 reads SASEGT. The V gene end was trimmed by 4 bases and the J gene end by 0 bases; junction bases not matched to a gene: 11. The CDR3 is made up of 17 amino acids. The CDR3 region is CASSVHSGTVTNYGYTF. The DNA of the CDR3 is TGTGCCAGCAGTGTCCATTCCGGGACAGTGACTAACTATGGCTACACCTTC.

This clone has only one observation. The V gene is TRBV5-1, the J gene TRBJ2-7, with TRBD1 matching over 7 bases. Germline CDR1 and CDR2: SGHRS and YFSETQ. The V segment lost 4 bases and the J segment 6 bases; nucleotides outside the gene matches: 4. The CDR3 runs 12 residues. Here the CDR3 DNA reads TGCGCCAGCAGCCATCCAGGGGGCGAGCAGTACTTC. It encodes CASSHPGGEQYF.

The V call is TRBV19, the J call TRBJ1-2; D not certain. Germline V CDR1 and CDR2: LNHDA, SQIVND (reference sequence). The ends were cut back, 6 bases at V and 9 bases at J, with 14 bases in the middle. The CDR3 is 12 amino acids. The CDR3 sequence is CASSDTFGSYTF. As DNA, the CDR3 is TGTGCCAGTAGCGACACCTTCGGGAGCTACACCTTC. Full variable domain (remainder filled in from reference TRBV19 and TRBJ1-2): DGGITQSPKYLFRKEGQNVTLSCEQNLNHDAMYWYRQDPGQGLRLIYYSQIVNDFQKGDIAEGYSVSREKKESFPLTVTSAQKNPTAFYLCASSDTFGSYTFGSGTRLTVV.

V is TRBV9 and J is TRBJ2-1, with TRBD2 matching 7 bases. Germline lookup yields CDR1 SGDLS and CDR2 YYNGEE. The CDR3 contains 16 residues. V trimming: 3 bases; J trimming: 1 base; junction bases outside the gene matches: 7. The CDR3 protein is CASSEEVGGSYNEQFF. For the CDR3, the DNA is TGTGCCAGCAGCGAGGAGGTGGGAGGGTCCTACAATGAGCAGTTCTTC.

The chain recombines TRBV13 with TRBJ1-2, with 8 bases matching TRBD1. CDR1 and CDR2 (germline): PRHDT, FYEKMQ (reference sequence). V shed 5 bases and J 4 bases; nucleotides not matched to a gene: 6. The CDR3 is 14 amino acids. The CDR3 DNA reads as TGTGCCAGCAGCCCAGGACAGGGAAGCTATGGCTACACCTTC. Its translation is CASSPGQGSYGYTF.

J is TRBJ2-3 and V is TRBV14; a weak D match, TRBD2 (6 bases). Germline V gives CDR1 SGHDN, CDR2 FVKESK. Between the trimmed V and J ends, which lost 0 bases and 3 bases, there was a span of 16 bases. The length of the CDR3 is 17 residues. The CDR3 DNA reads as TGTGCCAGCAGCCAAGAAAGTTTAGGCGGGGTTACAGATACGCAGTATTTT. It is translated as CASSQESLGGVTDTQYF.

The rearrangement links TRBV7-2 to TRBJ2-7; D uncertain. The V end lost 1 base, the J end lost 4 bases, and 11 bases lay between the germline ends. This CDR3 region has 14 residues. CDR1 is SGHTA and CDR2 is FQGNSA in the germline V gene. CDR3 DNA: TGTGCCAGCAGCTTAGGAACAGCCAGATACGAGCAGTACTTC. It encodes CASSLGTARYEQYF.